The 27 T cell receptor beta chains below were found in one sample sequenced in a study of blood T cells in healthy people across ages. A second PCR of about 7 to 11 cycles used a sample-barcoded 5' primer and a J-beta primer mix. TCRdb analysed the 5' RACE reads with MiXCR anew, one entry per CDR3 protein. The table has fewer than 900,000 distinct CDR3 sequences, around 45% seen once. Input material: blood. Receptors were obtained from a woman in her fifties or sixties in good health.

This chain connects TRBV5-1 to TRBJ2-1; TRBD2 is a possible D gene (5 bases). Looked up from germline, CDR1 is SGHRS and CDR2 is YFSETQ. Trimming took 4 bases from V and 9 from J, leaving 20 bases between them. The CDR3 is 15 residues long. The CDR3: CASSRNLLTSSEQFF. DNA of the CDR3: TGCGCCAGCAGCCGAAACCTGCTAACTAGTAGTGAGCAGTTCTTC.

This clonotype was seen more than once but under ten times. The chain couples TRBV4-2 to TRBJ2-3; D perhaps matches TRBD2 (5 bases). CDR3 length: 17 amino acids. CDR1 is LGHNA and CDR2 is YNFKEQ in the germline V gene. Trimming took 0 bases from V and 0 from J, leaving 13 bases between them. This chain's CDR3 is CASSQDARRTSTDTQYF. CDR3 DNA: TGTGCCAGCAGCCAAGACGCAAGGAGGACTAGCACAGATACGCAGTATTTT.

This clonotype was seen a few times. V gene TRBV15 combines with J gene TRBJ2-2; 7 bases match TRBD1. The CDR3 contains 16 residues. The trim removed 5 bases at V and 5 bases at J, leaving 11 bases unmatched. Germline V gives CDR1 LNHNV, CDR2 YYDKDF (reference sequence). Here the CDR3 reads CATSAPRDSATGELFF. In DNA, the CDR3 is TGTGCCACCAGCGCGCCCCGGGACAGTGCGACCGGGGAGCTGTTTTTT.

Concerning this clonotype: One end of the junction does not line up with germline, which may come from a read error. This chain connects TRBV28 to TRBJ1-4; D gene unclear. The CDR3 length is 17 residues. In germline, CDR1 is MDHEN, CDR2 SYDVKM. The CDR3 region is CASSSPSSRRGGEKLSF. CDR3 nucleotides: TGTGCCAGCAGTTCCCCTTCCTCCCGTCGGGGTGGTGAAAAACTGTCTTTT.

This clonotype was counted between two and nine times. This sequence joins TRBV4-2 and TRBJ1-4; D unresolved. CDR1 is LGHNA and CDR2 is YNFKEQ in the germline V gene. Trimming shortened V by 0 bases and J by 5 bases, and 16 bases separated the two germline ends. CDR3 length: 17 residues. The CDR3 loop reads CASSQDYSETWNEKLFF. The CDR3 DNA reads TGTGCCAGCAGCCAAGATTATTCGGAGACATGGAATGAAAAACTGTTTTTT.

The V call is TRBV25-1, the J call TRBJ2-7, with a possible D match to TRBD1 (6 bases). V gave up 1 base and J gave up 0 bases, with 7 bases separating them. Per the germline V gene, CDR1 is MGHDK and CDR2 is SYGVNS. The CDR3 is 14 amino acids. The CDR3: CASSELGASYEQYF. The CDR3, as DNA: TGTGCCAGCAGTGAATTGGGGGCCTCCTACGAGCAGTACTTC.

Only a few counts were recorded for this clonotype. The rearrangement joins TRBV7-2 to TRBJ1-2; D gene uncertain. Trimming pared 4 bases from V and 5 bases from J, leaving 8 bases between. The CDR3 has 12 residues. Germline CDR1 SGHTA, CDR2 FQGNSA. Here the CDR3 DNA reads TGTGCCAGCAGCTCGACGGGGTATGGCTACACCTTC. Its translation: CASSSTGYGYTF.

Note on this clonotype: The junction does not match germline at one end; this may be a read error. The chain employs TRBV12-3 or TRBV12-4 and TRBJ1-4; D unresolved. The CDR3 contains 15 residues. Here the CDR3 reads CANSLDVKIGEKLFF. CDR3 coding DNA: TGTGCCAACAGTTTAGATGTGAAAATAGGTGAAAAACTGTTTTTT.

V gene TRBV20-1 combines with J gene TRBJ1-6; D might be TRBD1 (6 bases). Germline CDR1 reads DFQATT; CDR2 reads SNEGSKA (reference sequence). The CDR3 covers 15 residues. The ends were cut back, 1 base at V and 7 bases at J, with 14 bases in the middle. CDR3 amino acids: CSARVVGQPNSPLHF. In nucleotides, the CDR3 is TGCAGTGCTAGAGTCGTCGGACAGCCAAATTCACCCCTCCACTTT.

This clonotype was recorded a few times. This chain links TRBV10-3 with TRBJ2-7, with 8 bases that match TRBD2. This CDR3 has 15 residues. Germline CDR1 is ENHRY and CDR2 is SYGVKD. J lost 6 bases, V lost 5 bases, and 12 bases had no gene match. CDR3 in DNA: TGTGCCATCAGTTTGGGAAGCGGGAGAGGTCGCGAGCAGTACTTC. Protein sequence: CAISLGSGRGREQYF.

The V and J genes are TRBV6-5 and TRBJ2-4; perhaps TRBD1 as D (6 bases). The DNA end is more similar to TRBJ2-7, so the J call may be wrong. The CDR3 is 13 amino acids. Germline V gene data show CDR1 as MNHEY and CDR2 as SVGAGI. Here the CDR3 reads CASRLTGFYEQYF. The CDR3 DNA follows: TGTGCCAGCAGACTCACAGGGTTCTACGAGCAGTACTTC.

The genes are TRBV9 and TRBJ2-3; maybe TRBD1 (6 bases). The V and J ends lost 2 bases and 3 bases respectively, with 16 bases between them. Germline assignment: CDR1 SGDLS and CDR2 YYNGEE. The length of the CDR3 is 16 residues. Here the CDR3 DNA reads TGTGCCAGCAGCGTGAACAGGGAGAGTTGGACAGATACGCAGTATTTT. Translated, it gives CASSVNRESWTDTQYF.

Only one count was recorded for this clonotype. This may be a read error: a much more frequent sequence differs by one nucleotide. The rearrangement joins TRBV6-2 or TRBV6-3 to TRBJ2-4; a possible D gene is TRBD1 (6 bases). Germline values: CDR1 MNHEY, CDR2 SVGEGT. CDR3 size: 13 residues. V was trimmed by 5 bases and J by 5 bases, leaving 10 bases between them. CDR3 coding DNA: TGTGCCAGCAGTCAGGACAGTGAAAACATTCAGTACTTC. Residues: CASSQDSENIQYF.

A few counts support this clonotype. The CDR3 region is CASKVAGAYEQYF. CDR3 bases: TGTGCCAGCAAAGTAGCGGGGGCCTACGAGCAGTACTTC. This chain joins TRBV2 and TRBJ2-7, with 9 bases matching TRBD2. This CDR3 has 13 amino acids. Germline CDR1 and CDR2: SNHLY and FYNNEI. V lost 7 bases to trimming and J lost 2 bases; unmatched junction nucleotides: 3.

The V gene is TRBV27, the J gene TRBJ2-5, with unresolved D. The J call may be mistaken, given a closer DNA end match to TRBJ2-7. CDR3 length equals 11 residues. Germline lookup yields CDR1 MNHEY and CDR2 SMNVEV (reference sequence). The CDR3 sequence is CASKISDEQYF. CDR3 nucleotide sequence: TGTGCCAGCAAAATCTCGGACGAGCAGTACTTC.

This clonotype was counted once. As DNA, the CDR3 is TGTGCCAGCAGTTCGGGACAGGGGATGGCCTACGAGCGGTACTTC. It specifies CASSSGQGMAYERYF. V gene TRBV27 combines with J gene TRBJ2-4; 10 bases map to TRBD1. The trim removed 4 bases at V and 15 bases at J, leaving 15 bases unmatched. Per germline, CDR1 MNHEY and CDR2 SMNVEV (reference sequence). CDR3 length: 15 residues.

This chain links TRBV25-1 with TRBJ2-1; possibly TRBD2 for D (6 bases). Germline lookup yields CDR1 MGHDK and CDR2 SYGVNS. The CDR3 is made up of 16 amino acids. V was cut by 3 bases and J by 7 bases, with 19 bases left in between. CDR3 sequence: CASSDPQRANANEQFF. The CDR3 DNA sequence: TGTGCCAGCAGTGACCCCCAGCGGGCGAACGCGAATGAGCAGTTCTTC.

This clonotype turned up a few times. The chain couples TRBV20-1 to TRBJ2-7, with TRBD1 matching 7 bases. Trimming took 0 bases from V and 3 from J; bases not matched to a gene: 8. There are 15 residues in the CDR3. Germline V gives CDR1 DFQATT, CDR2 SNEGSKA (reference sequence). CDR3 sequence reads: CSARDLAGGDYEQYF. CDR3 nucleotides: TGCAGTGCTAGAGATTTGGCAGGGGGAGACTACGAGCAGTACTTC.

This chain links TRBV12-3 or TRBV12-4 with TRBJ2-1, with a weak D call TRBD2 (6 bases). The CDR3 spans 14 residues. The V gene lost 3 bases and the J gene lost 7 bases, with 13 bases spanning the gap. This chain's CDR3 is CASSFRRVMNEQFF. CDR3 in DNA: TGTGCCAGCAGTTTCCGGAGGGTAATGAATGAGCAGTTCTTC.

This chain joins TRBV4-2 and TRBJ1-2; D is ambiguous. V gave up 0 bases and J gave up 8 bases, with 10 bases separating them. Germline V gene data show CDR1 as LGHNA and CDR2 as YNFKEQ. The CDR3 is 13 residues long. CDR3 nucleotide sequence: TGTGCCAGCAGCCAAGAACGGAACAGCGGCTACACCTTC. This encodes CASSQERNSGYTF.

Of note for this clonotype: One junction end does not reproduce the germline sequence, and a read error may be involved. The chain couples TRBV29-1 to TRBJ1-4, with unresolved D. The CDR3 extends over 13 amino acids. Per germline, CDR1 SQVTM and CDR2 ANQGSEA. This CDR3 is CSVRGVGDEKLFF. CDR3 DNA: TGCAGCGTTCGCGGGGTAGGAGATGAAAAGCTGTTTTTT. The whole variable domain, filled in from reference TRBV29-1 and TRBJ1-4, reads SAVISQKPSRDICQRGTSLTIQCQVDSQVTMMFWYRQQPGQSLTLIATANQGSEATYESGFVIDKFPISRPNLTFSTLTVSNMSPEDSSIYLCSVRGVGDEKLFFGSGTQLSVL.

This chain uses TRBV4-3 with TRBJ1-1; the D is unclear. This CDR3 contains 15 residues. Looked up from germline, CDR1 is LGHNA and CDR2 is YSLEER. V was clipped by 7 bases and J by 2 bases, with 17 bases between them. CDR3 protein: CASTFRPRENTEAFF. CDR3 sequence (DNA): TGCGCCAGCACCTTCAGGCCGAGAGAAAACACTGAAGCTTTCTTT.

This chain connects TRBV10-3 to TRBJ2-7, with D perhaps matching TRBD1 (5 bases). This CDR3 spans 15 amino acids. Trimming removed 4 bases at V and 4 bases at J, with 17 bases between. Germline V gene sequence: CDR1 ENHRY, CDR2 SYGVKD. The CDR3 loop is CAISGGIRVGYEQYF. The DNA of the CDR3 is TGTGCCATCAGTGGGGGAATCAGGGTTGGGTACGAGCAGTACTTC.

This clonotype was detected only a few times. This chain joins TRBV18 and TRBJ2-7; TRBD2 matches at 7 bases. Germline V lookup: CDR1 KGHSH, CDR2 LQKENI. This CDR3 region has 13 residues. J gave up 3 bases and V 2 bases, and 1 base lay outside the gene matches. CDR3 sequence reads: CASSPGGDYEQYF. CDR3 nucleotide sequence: TGTGCCAGCTCACCAGGGGGGGACTACGAGCAGTACTTC. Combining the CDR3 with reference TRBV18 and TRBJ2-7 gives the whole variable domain NAGVMQNPRHLVRRRGQEARLRCSPMKGHSHVYWYRQLPEEGLKFMVYLQKENIIDESGMPKERFSAEFPKEGPSILRIQQVVRGDSAAYFCASSPGGDYEQYFGPGTRLTVT.

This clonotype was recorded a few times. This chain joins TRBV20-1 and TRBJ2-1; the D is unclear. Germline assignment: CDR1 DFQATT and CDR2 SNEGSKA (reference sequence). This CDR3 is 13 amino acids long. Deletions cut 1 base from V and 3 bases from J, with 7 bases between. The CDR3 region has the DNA TGCAGTGCTAGAGGGTCTATCTACAATGAGCAGTTCTTC. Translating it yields CSARGSIYNEQFF.

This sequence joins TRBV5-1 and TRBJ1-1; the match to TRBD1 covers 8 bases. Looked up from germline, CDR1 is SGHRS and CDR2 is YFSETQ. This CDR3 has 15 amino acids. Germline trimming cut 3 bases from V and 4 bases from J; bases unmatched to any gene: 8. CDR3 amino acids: CASSYGRTGITEAFF. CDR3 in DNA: TGCGCCAGCAGCTACGGCCGGACAGGGATCACTGAAGCTTTCTTT. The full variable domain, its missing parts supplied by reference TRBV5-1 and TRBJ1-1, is KAGVTQTPRYLIKTRGQQVTLSCSPISGHRSVSWYQQTPGQGLQFLFEYFSETQRNKGNFPGRFSGRQFSNSRSEMNVSTLELGDSALYLCASSYGRTGITEAFFGQGTRLTVV.

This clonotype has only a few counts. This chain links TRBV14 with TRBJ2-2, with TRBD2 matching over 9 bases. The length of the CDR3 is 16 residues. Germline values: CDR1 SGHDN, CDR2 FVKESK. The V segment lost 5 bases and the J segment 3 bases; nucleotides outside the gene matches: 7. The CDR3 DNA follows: TGTGCCAGCAGCAACCGACTAGCGGAGTACACCGGGGAGCTGTTTTTT. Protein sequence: CASSNRLAEYTGELFF.